The 23 T cell receptor beta chains presented below share a single source sample, sequenced in a study of cytomegalovirus exposure and HLA in healthy donors. The PCR used 60 Vbeta and 13 Jbeta primers. Assay used: immunoSEQ multiplex PCR; TCRdb lists only in-frame clones, some missing. The table shows about 82,000 clones, with 70% to 90% occurring only once. The sequencing input was PBMCs. These receptors all come from a man in his late teens or twenties in good health and CMV-seronegative.

This sequence joins TRBV13 and TRBJ2-7, with 10 nucleotides matching TRBD2. CDR1 is PRHDT and CDR2 is FYEKMQ in the germline V gene (reference sequence). The ends lost 5 bases at V and 2 bases at J; junction bases unmatched: 6. The CDR3 has 15 amino acids. DNA of the CDR3: TGTGCCAGCAGCCTTAGGACTAGCGGACCCTACGAGCAGTACTTC. It specifies CASSLRTSGPYEQYF.

The chain has TRBV19 and TRBJ2-3, with D perhaps matching TRBD2 (6 bases). Germline V gene data show CDR1 as LNHDA and CDR2 as SQIVND (reference sequence). The CDR3 is made up of 14 amino acids. Trimming left V 2 bases short and J 6 bases short, with 12 bases between. CDR3 DNA: TGTGCCAGTAGTATACCGGGAGTAAGGGATACGCAGTATTTT. Translated, it gives CASSIPGVRDTQYF.

The rearrangement uses TRBV4-3 and TRBJ2-1; 14 positions match TRBD2. The V and J ends lost 0 bases and 5 bases, in that order; junction bases with no gene match: 6. In germline, CDR1 is LGHNA, CDR2 YSLEER. The CDR3 is 18 residues long. The CDR3 here is CASSQDRLAGGFDNEQFF. For the CDR3, the DNA is TGCGCCAGCAGCCAAGACAGACTAGCGGGAGGGTTTGACAATGAGCAGTTCTTC.

The CDR3: CASSLTPMNTEAFF. In nucleotides, the CDR3 is TGTGCCAGCAGCTTGACACCTATGAACACTGAAGCTTTCTTT. This rearrangement joins TRBV11-2 to TRBJ1-1; D is unresolved. The CDR3 consists of 14 residues. CDR1 is SGHAT, CDR2 FQNNGV, per germline. V shed 3 bases and J shed 0 bases, with 8 bases lying between them.

The V gene is TRBV28, the J gene TRBJ1-4, with 12 bases lining up with TRBD1. CDR1 and CDR2 (germline): MDHEN, SYDVKM. This CDR3 contains 20 residues. The V and J ends lost 3 bases and 0 bases, in that order; junction bases with no gene match: 11. CDR3 nucleotides: TGTGCCAGCAGTTTGTCCTGGGGACAGGGGGCGAGGGCAACTAATGAAAAACTGTTTTTT. This codes for CASSLSWGQGARATNEKLFF.

V gene TRBV28 combines with J gene TRBJ2-7; 7 bases fit TRBD2. This CDR3 has 14 residues. In germline, CDR1 is MDHEN, CDR2 SYDVKM. V was clipped by 1 base and J by 2 bases; unmatched bases: 2. The CDR3 DNA is TGTGCCAGCAGTTTATCTGGGACTACCTACGAGCAGTACTTC. This sequence encodes CASSLSGTTYEQYF. Filled out from reference TRBV28 and TRBJ2-7, the complete variable domain reads DVKVTQSSRYLVKRTGEKVFLECVQDMDHENMFWYRQDPGLGLRLIYFSYDVKMKEKGDIPEGYSVSREKKERFSLILESASTNQTSMYLCASSLSGTTYEQYFGPGTRLTVT.

The chain uses TRBV15 and TRBJ2-2; 15 positions agree with TRBD2. J lost 1 base, V lost 0 bases, and 9 bases had no gene match. This CDR3 region has 21 residues. Germline V gene sequence: CDR1 LNHNV, CDR2 YYDKDF (reference sequence). The CDR3 coding sequence is TGTGCCACCAGCAGAGATAAGACGGTGGGACTAGCGGGAGGGAACACCGGGGAGCTGTTTTTT. Translated: CATSRDKTVGLAGGNTGELFF.

The rearrangement links TRBV4-3 to TRBJ1-1; a weak D match, TRBD1 (6 bases). Germline V CDR1 and CDR2: LGHNA, YSLEER. Trimming left V 1 base short and J 0 bases short, with 9 bases between. CDR3 length: 15 amino acids. CDR3 sequence: CASSQGRGMNTEAFF. CDR3 DNA: TGCGCCAGCAGCCAAGGCAGGGGAATGAACACTGAAGCTTTCTTT.

The chain links TRBV29-1 to TRBJ2-1; 7 bases agree with TRBD2. This CDR3 spans 15 amino acids. Unmatched junction bases numbered 14, after V lost 7 bases and J lost 5 bases. Looked up from germline, CDR1 is SQVTM and CDR2 is ANQGSEA. The CDR3 coding sequence is TGCAGCGCCCGAGGGGCTAGCGGACCGAACAATGAGCAGTTCTTC. This codes for CSARGASGPNNEQFF.

The chain employs TRBV4-2 and TRBJ1-1; 10 bases agree with TRBD1. With V trimmed by 3 bases and J by 0 bases, 7 bases remained unmatched. Germline-derived CDR1 and CDR2 are LGHNA and YNFKEQ. There are 17 residues in the CDR3. CDR3 amino acids: CASSHGTGDFMNTEAFF. The CDR3 DNA sequence: TGTGCCAGCAGCCACGGGACAGGGGACTTCATGAACACTGAAGCTTTCTTT.

V and J are TRBV7-2 and TRBJ1-5; 7 positions agree with TRBD1. The CDR3 consists of 14 residues. Unmatched junction bases numbered 5, after V lost 5 bases and J lost 4 bases. Germline loops: CDR1 SGHTA, CDR2 FQGNSA. The CDR3 DNA follows: TGTGCCAGCAGCCCACGACAGGGTAATCAGCCCCAGCATTTT. It encodes CASSPRQGNQPQHF.

This sequence joins TRBV5-6 and TRBJ2-5, with 9 bases that match TRBD2. This CDR3 spans 16 amino acids. CDR1 SGHDT and CDR2 YYEEEE come from the germline V gene. V shed 4 bases and J 2 bases; nucleotides not matched to a gene: 9. CDR3 bases: TGTGCCAGCAGCCCAGAGAGCGGGAGGACTCAAGAGACCCAGTACTTC. Encoded protein: CASSPESGRTQETQYF.

A word on this clone: Relative to the germline gene, one junction end is altered; a read error may explain this. This sequence joins TRBV28 and TRBJ1-5, with TRBD1 matching 8 bases. This CDR3 is 15 amino acids long. Germline assignment: CDR1 MDHEN and CDR2 SYDVKM. The CDR3 DNA sequence: TGTGCCAGCAGTTTTAGGGCAGGGGGCAACCAGCCCCAGCATTTT. It specifies CASSFRAGGNQPQHF.

This chain uses TRBV7-2 with TRBJ2-2; D gene unclear. V was trimmed by 3 bases and J by 7 bases, leaving 12 bases between them. Germline loops: CDR1 SGHTA, CDR2 FQGNSA. The CDR3 contains 14 residues. CDR3 bases: TGTGCCAGCAGCTTCGAGCTATTACGCGGGGAGCTGTTTTTT. The encoded protein is CASSFELLRGELFF.

This clone turned up a few times. The chain joins TRBV6-1 to TRBJ2-5; TRBD1 is a possible D gene (6 bases). From germline, CDR1 is MNHNS and CDR2 SASEGT. V was pared by 0 bases and J by 7 bases, with 21 bases between. This CDR3 is built from 17 residues. The CDR3 loop reads CASSEAQGQGRRRTQYF. Written as DNA, the CDR3 is TGTGCCAGCAGTGAAGCTCAGGGGCAGGGTCGCCGGCGGACCCAGTACTTC.

The table lists this clone with a few counts. The chain couples TRBV4-3 to TRBJ2-7; D remains ambiguous. The CDR3 has 13 residues. The germline V gene encodes CDR1 LGHNA and CDR2 YSLEER. Between the trimmed V and J ends, which lost 3 bases and 7 bases, there was a span of 13 bases. CDR3 residues: CASSQSVLREQYF. As DNA, the CDR3 is TGCGCCAGCAGCCAGAGTGTTTTGAGGGAGCAGTACTTC.

The chain joins TRBV19 to TRBJ2-1; the match to TRBD2 covers 10 bases. This CDR3 region has 16 residues. Germline lookup yields CDR1 LNHDA and CDR2 SQIVND (reference sequence). The ends lost 5 bases at V and 6 bases at J; junction bases unmatched: 10. CDR3 nucleotides: TGTGCCAGTAGTCCCCCTTCTAGCGGGAGTGGCAATGAGCAGTTCTTC. Residues: CASSPPSSGSGNEQFF.

Only one count was recorded for this clone. The chain uses TRBV28 and TRBJ1-6, with a possible D match to TRBD1 (6 bases). V dropped 5 bases and J dropped 9 bases, with 11 bases sitting between them. Germline V lookup: CDR1 MDHEN, CDR2 SYDVKM. The CDR3 runs to 13 residues. The DNA for the CDR3 is TGTGCCAGCAGTATCAGGGGCTCTTCACCCCTCCACTTT. Encoded protein: CASSIRGSSPLHF.

V and J are TRBV10-2 and TRBJ2-7; D is possibly TRBD2 (5 bases). This CDR3 is 15 amino acids long. Germline V lookup: CDR1 WSHSY, CDR2 SAAADI. V lost 4 bases and J lost 0, with 13 bases in between. The CDR3 protein is CASSGASGISYEQYF. The CDR3 nucleotides read TGCGCCAGCAGTGGGGCCTCGGGGATCTCCTACGAGCAGTACTTC.

The chain uses TRBV5-1 and TRBJ1-3; D gene uncertain. With 3 bases removed from V and 0 bases from J, the gap between germline ends came to 4 bases. The germline gives CDR1 SGHRS, CDR2 YFSETQ. This CDR3 comprises 13 residues. The CDR3 DNA reads as TGCGCCAGCAGCTCTTTCTCTGGAAACACCATATATTTT. Translated, it gives CASSSFSGNTIYF.

The chain is built from TRBV6-5 and TRBJ1-2, with 8 positions matching TRBD1. Losses at the gene ends were 6 bases for V and 4 bases for J; bases not matched to a gene: 10. The V gene's germline CDR1 is MNHEY and CDR2 SVGAGI. The length of the CDR3 is 15 residues. The CDR3 is CASRPDRGTLYGYTF. The CDR3 region has the DNA TGTGCCAGCAGACCCGACAGGGGCACGCTCTATGGCTACACCTTC.

The V gene is TRBV28, the J gene TRBJ2-3, with 11 positions matching TRBD1. Germline CDR1 reads MDHEN; CDR2 reads SYDVKM. This CDR3 has 16 amino acids. The V and J ends lost 4 bases and 8 bases, in that order; junction bases with no gene match: 11. The CDR3 nucleotides read TGTGCCAGCAGTTCCGGGACAGGGGGTCTTATAGGTACGCAGTATTTT. It codes for CASSSGTGGLIGTQYF.

This chain joins TRBV9 and TRBJ2-1; D is possibly TRBD1 (5 bases). V lost 3 bases, J lost 1 base, and 11 bases lay in between. The CDR3 sequence is 15 residues long. Germline CDR1 reads SGDLS; CDR2 reads YYNGEE. As DNA, the CDR3 is TGTGCCAGCAGCGCCGACAGTTTATCCTACAATGAGCAGTTCTTC. It is translated as CASSADSLSYNEQFF.